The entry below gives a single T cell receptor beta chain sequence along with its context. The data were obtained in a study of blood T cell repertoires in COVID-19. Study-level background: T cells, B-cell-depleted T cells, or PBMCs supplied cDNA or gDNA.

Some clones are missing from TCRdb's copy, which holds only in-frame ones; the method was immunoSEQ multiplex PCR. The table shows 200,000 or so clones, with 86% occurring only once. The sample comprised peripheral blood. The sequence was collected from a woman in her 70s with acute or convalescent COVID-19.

The CDR3 protein is CASSTGQTNSPLHF. The CDR3, as DNA: TGTGCCAGTAGTACGGGACAGACTAATTCACCCCTCCACTTT. V gene TRBV19 combines with J gene TRBJ1-6; 7 bases agree with TRBD1. This CDR3 spans 14 amino acids. Germline V gene sequence: CDR1 LNHDA, CDR2 SQIVND (reference sequence). V gave up 4 bases and J gave up 6 bases; unmatched junction bases: 3.